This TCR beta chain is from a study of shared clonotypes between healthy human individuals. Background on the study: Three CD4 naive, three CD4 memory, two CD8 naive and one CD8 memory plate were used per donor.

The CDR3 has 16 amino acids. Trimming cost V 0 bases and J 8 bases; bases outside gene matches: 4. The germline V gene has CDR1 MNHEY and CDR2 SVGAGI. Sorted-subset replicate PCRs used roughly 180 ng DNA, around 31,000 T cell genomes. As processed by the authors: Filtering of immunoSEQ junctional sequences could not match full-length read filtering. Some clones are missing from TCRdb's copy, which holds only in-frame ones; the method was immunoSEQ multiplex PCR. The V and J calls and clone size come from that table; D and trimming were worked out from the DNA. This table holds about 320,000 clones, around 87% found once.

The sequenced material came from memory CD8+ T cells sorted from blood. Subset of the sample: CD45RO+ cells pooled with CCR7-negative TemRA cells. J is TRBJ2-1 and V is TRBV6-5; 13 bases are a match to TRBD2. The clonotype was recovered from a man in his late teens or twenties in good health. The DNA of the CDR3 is TGTGCCAGCAGTTACTCCCGACTAGCGGGAGGTTATGAGCAGTTCTTC. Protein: CASSYSRLAGGYEQFF.